This T cell receptor beta chain was captured by sequencing in a study of T cells in Graves' hyperthyroidism and ophthalmopathy. Across the study: It was at initial diagnosis, before any treatment, that peripheral blood was collected.

Stability of Graves' hyperthyroidism was defined as absent ophthalmopathy progression within 18 months. Exclusion criteria comprised uncontrolled infection, other autoimmune disease, pregnancy or lactation. In making diagnoses, clinical symptoms, serum thyroxine and TRAb, thyroid ultrasound and orbital computed tomography were all used. Per germline, CDR1 DFQATT and CDR2 SNEGSKA (reference sequence). This CDR3 has 13 amino acids. With V trimmed by 4 bases and J by 6 bases, 2 bases remained unmatched. This clonotype was observed a handful of times. Authors of the study amplified TCR beta CDR3 regions from RNA transcripts. HTBI primers were employed in a first-round RT-PCR of the TCR CDR3. MiXCR, applied by TCRdb to the multiplex PCR reads, yields one record per CDR3 protein. The table shows about 590,000 distinct CDR3 sequences, with around 14% occurring only once.

Material for sequencing was blood. The clonotype originates from a woman aged 25 to 45 with Graves' hyperthyroidism. V usage is TRBV20-1 and J usage is TRBJ2-7; TRBD2 matches at 14 bases. CDR3 nucleotide sequence: TGCAGTGCTATCGGGACTAGCGGGAGCGAGCAGTACTTC. This encodes CSAIGTSGSEQYF.